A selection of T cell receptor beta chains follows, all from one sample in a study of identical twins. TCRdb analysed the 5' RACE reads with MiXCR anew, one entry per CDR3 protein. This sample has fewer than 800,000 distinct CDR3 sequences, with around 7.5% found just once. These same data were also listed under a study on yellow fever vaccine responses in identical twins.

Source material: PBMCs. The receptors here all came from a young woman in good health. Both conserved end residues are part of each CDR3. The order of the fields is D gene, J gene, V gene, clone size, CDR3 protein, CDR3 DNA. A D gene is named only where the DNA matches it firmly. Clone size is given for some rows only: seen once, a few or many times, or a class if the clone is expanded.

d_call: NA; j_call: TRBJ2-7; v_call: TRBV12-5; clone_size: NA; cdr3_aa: CASGFGTGSYEQYF; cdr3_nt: TGTGCTAGTGGTTTCGGGACGGGTTCCTACGAGCAGTACTTC
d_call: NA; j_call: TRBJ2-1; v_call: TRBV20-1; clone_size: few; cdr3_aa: CSARDHRQGVDEQFF; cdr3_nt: TGCAGTGCTAGAGATCACCGACAAGGGGTCGATGAGCAGTTCTTC
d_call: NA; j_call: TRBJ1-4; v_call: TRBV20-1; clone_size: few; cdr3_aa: CSATRGLGEKLFF; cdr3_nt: TGCAGTGCTACGAGGGGACTCGGTGAAAAACTGTTTTTT
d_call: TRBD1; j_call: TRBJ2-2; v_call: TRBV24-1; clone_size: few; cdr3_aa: CATSEAGTGGFGELFF; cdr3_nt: TGTGCCACCAGTGAGGCCGGGACAGGGGGATTCGGGGAGCTGTTTTTT
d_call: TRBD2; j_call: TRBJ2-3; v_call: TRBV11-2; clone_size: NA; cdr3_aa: CASSPPWTSGRAVEDTQYF; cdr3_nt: TGTGCCAGCAGCCCCCCATGGACTAGCGGGAGGGCCGTTGAAGATACGCAGTATTTT
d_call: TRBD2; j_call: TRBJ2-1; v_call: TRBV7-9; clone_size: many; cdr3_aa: CASSFREGNYNEQFF; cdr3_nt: TGTGCCAGCAGCTTCCGGGAGGGGAACTACAATGAGCAGTTCTTC
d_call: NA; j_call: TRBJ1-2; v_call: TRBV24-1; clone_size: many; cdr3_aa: CATSESINYGYTF; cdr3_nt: TGTGCCACCAGTGAGTCCATTAACTATGGCTACACCTTC
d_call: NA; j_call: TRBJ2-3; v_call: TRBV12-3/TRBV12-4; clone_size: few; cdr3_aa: CASSPPAGTRTDTQYF; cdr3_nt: TGTGCCAGCAGCCCCCCGGCAGGGACTCGCACAGATACGCAGTATTTT
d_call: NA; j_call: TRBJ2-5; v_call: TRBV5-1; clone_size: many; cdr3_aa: CASSLAGSHQETQYF; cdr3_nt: TGCGCCAGCAGCTTGGCAGGGAGTCACCAAGAGACCCAGTACTTC
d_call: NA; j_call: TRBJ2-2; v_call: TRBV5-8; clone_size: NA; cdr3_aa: CAMSPALLRGELFF; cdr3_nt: TGTGCCATGAGCCCCGCGCTGCTCCGCGGGGAGCTGTTTTTT
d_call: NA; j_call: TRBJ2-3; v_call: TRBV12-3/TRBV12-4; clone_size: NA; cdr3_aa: CASSLAGGVGDTQYF; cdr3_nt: TGTGCCAGCAGTTTAGCTGGAGGGGTCGGAGATACGCAGTATTTT
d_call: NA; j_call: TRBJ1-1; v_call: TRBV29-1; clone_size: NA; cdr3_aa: CSVELGGKAFF; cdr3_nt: TGCAGCGTTGAGCTAGGGGGGAAAGCTTTCTTT
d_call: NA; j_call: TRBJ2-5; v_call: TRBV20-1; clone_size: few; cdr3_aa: CSARLDFRGQETQYF; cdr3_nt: TGCAGTGCGCGCCTGGATTTTAGGGGCCAAGAGACCCAGTACTTC
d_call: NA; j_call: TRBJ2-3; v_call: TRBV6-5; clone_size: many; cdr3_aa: CASSPLGDTQYF; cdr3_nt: TGTGCCAGCAGCCCTCTAGGAGATACGCAGTATTTT
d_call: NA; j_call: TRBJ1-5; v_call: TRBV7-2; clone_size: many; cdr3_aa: CASSLGEVQPQHF; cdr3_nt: TGTGCCAGCAGCTTAGGTGAGGTTCAGCCCCAGCATTTT
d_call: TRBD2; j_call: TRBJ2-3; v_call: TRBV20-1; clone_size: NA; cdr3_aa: CSGGASGRGADTQYF; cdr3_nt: TGCAGTGGCGGGGCTAGCGGGAGAGGGGCAGATACGCAGTATTTT
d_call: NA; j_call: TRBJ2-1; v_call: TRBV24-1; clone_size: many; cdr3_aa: CATSDLGTGGEQFF; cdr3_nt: TGTGCCACCAGTGATTTAGGGACCGGCGGTGAGCAGTTCTTC
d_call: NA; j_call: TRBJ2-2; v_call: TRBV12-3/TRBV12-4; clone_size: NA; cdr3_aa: CASSFRGSSTGELFF; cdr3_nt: TGTGCCAGCAGTTTCCGAGGGTCGAGCACCGGGGAGCTGTTTTTT
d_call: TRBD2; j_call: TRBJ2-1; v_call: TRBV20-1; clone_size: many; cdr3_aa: CSARGTSWGNEQFF; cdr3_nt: TGCAGTGCCCGAGGGACTAGCTGGGGCAATGAGCAGTTCTTC
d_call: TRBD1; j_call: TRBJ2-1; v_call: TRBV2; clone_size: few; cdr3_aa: CASREDRVVFF; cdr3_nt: TGTGCCAGCAGGGAGGACAGGGTGGTCTTCTTC
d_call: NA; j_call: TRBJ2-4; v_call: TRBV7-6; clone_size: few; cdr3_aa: CASSLKPGDIQYF; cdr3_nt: TGTGCCAGCAGCTTAAAACCTGGCGACATTCAGTACTTC
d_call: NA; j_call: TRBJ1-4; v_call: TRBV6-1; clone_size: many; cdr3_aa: CASSEGGTSEKLFF; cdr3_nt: TGTGCCAGCAGTGAAGGTGGGACAAGCGAAAAACTGTTTTTT
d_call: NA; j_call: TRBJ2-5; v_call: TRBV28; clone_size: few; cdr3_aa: CASSFWMGAEQETQYF; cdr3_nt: TGTGCCAGCAGTTTTTGGATGGGGGCCGAACAAGAGACCCAGTACTTC
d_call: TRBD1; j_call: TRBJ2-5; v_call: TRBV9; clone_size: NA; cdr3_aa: CASSVEPGGGETQYF; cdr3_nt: TGTGCCAGCAGCGTAGAGCCAGGGGGCGGTGAGACCCAGTACTTC